These 20 T cell receptor beta chains were sequenced from one sample in a study of cytomegalovirus exposure and HLA in healthy donors. Use of 60 Vbeta and 13 Jbeta primers characterized the PCR. Sequencing used immunoSEQ multiplex PCR; TCRdb keeps in-frame clones, though not all of them. Of under 150,000 clones detected, around 80% appear once; the ten largest clones hold around 7%. Sequencing was done on a sample of PBMCs. The source of these receptors is a man aged 40-49 years in good health and CMV-seropositive.

A few counts support this clone. The rearrangement links TRBV30 to TRBJ2-5; D unclear. Trimming stripped 5 bases from V and 1 base from J, with 11 bases between. This CDR3 has 13 residues. Germline-derived CDR1 and CDR2 are GTSNPN and SVGIG (reference sequence). CDR3 DNA: TGTGCCTGGGCAGTCGGGTTCCAAGAGACCCAGTACTTC. This sequence encodes CAWAVGFQETQYF.

The chain joins TRBV19 to TRBJ2-7, with 12 bases that match TRBD2. The CDR3 extends over 18 amino acids. Germline lookup yields CDR1 LNHDA and CDR2 SQIVND (reference sequence). Germline trimming cut 1 base from V and 0 bases from J; bases unmatched to any gene: 7. This chain's CDR3 is CASSIATSGRSPSYEQYF. CDR3 coding DNA: TGTGCCAGTAGTATAGCCACTAGCGGGAGGTCCCCCTCCTACGAGCAGTACTTC.

The V and J genes are TRBV4-2 and TRBJ2-1, with 9 bases aligning to TRBD2. The V gene end was trimmed by 2 bases and the J gene end by 9 bases; junction bases not matched to a gene: 11. Germline loops: CDR1 LGHNA, CDR2 YNFKEQ. The CDR3 consists of 16 residues. CDR3 sequence (DNA): TGTGCCAGCAGCCAAACAGGCGGGAGGGCCAATAGTGAGCAGTTCTTC. This translates into CASSQTGGRANSEQFF.

The chain employs TRBV4-3 and TRBJ2-1; 7 bases map to TRBD1. The CDR3 contains 16 residues. CDR1 is LGHNA, CDR2 YSLEER, per germline. After removal of 0 bases from V and 7 bases from J, the junction contained 9 bases not matched to a gene. CDR3 DNA: TGCGCCAGCAGCCAAGATGCCGGGCCAGGGGGTAATGAGCAGTTCTTC. Translating it yields CASSQDAGPGGNEQFF.

The chain has TRBV7-2 and TRBJ1-5; D perhaps matches TRBD1 (5 bases). Germline CDR1 and CDR2: SGHTA and FQGNSA. The CDR3 has 13 residues. Trimming removed 5 bases at V and 4 bases at J, with 9 bases between. The CDR3 here is CASSRDRNQPQHF. The CDR3 DNA reads as TGTGCCAGCAGCCGCGACAGAAATCAGCCCCAGCATTTT.

The V gene is TRBV5-1, the J gene TRBJ1-1, with 8 bases aligning to TRBD1. Trimming removed 0 bases from V and 6 bases from J; junction bases left unmatched: 10. Looked up from germline, CDR1 is SGHRS and CDR2 is YFSETQ. The CDR3 runs 16 residues. The CDR3 coding sequence is TGCGCCAGCAGCTTGGACGGACAGGGCCAGGGCGCTGAAGCTTTCTTT. Translated, it gives CASSLDGQGQGAEAFF. The whole variable domain, filled in from reference TRBV5-1 and TRBJ1-1, reads KAGVTQTPRYLIKTRGQQVTLSCSPISGHRSVSWYQQTPGQGLQFLFEYFSETQRNKGNFPGRFSGRQFSNSRSEMNVSTLELGDSALYLCASSLDGQGQGAEAFFGQGTRLTVV.

The CDR3 sequence: CASSLDRQGDNEKLFF. Written as DNA, the CDR3 is TGCGCCAGCAGCTTGGATCGACAGGGGGATAATGAAAAACTGTTTTTT. The J gene is TRBJ1-4, the V gene TRBV5-1, with 9 nucleotides matching TRBD1. This CDR3 is 16 amino acids long. CDR1 and CDR2 from the germline V gene are SGHRS and YFSETQ. The ends lost 0 bases at V and 4 bases at J; junction bases unmatched: 4.

CDR3 nucleotide sequence: TGTGCCAGTCTACAGGGGGCATATCAGCCCCAGCATTTT. It is translated as CASLQGAYQPQHF. The chain couples TRBV19 to TRBJ1-5, with 9 bases that match TRBD1. There are 13 residues in the CDR3. From germline, CDR1 is LNHDA and CDR2 SQIVND (reference sequence). V was pared by 8 bases and J by 5 bases, with 4 bases of the junction left unmatched.

The chain is built from TRBV10-3 and TRBJ2-1, with 11 bases fitting TRBD2. In germline, CDR1 is ENHRY, CDR2 SYGVKD. Trimming at V came to 6 bases and at J to 2 bases, leaving 3 bases not matched to a gene. The length of the CDR3 is 15 residues. The CDR3 is CAIRDSGGAYNEQFF. CDR3 nucleotide sequence: TGTGCCATCAGGGATAGCGGGGGGGCCTACAATGAGCAGTTCTTC.

The chain has TRBV5-6 and TRBJ2-7, with D perhaps matching TRBD2 (6 bases). CDR3 length: 13 residues. The germline V gene encodes CDR1 SGHDT and CDR2 YYEEEE. V lost 3 bases to trimming and J lost 3 bases, with 10 bases between them. CDR3 loop: CASSSGDFYEQYF. CDR3 in DNA: TGTGCCAGCAGCTCCGGGGACTTCTACGAGCAGTACTTC. The full variable domain, its missing parts supplied by reference TRBV5-6 and TRBJ2-7, is DAGVTQSPTHLIKTRGQQVTLRCSPKSGHDTVSWYQQALGQGPQFIFQYYEEEERQRGNFPDRFSGHQFPNYSSELNVNALLLGDSALYLCASSSGDFYEQYFGPGTRLTVT.

V is TRBV5-6 and J is TRBJ1-1; D is possibly TRBD1 (6 bases). The CDR3 contains 17 residues. Germline V lookup: CDR1 SGHDT, CDR2 YYEEEE. Trimming stripped 3 bases from V and 0 bases from J, with 18 bases between. The CDR3 DNA sequence: TGTGCCAGCAGCTCTTTAGGGGGGGCCGATATGAACACTGAAGCTTTCTTT. This gives the protein CASSSLGGADMNTEAFF.

The V call is TRBV19, the J call TRBJ1-2; the D is unclear. Trimming took 6 bases from V and 4 from J, leaving 9 bases between them. Per germline, CDR1 LNHDA and CDR2 SQIVND (reference sequence). This CDR3 has 12 residues. CDR3: CASRLGGYGYTF. Here the CDR3 DNA reads TGTGCCAGTAGACTCGGAGGCTATGGCTACACCTTC.

The chain employs TRBV7-3 and TRBJ2-1; TRBD2 matches at 12 bases. The V and J ends lost 5 bases and 5 bases, in that order; junction bases with no gene match: 7. The CDR3 is made up of 16 amino acids. The V gene's germline CDR1 is SGHTA and CDR2 FQGTGA. This CDR3 is CASSLRLAGVNNEQFF. For the CDR3, the DNA is TGTGCCAGCAGCCTCCGACTAGCGGGAGTGAACAATGAGCAGTTCTTC.

This sequence joins TRBV11-2 and TRBJ2-7; no clear D. Germline CDR1 SGHAT, CDR2 FQNNGV. The CDR3 length is 12 residues. V was shortened by 5 bases and J by 3 bases, with 8 bases between the two germline ends. The CDR3 coding sequence is TGTGCCAGCAGCGCACAACACTACGAGCAGTACTTC. Its protein product is CASSAQHYEQYF.

This clone has a single count. The gene calls are TRBV5-1 and TRBJ2-7; tentative D call: TRBD1 (6 bases). The length of the CDR3 is 15 residues. Trimming pared 4 bases from V and 1 base from J, leaving 15 bases between. CDR1 and CDR2 (germline): SGHRS, YFSETQ. CDR3 sequence: CASSPYRDTSYEQYF. The CDR3 DNA is TGCGCCAGCAGCCCCTACCGGGACACTTCCTACGAGCAGTACTTC.

The chain links TRBV4-1 to TRBJ2-2, with D perhaps matching TRBD2 (5 bases). This CDR3 is 14 amino acids long. V lost 0 bases and J 7 bases, leaving 9 bases between the germline ends. Germline V gene lookup returns CDR1 MGHRA and CDR2 YSYEKL. The DNA of the CDR3 is TGCGCCAGCAGCCAAGAGGACTGGGGCGGGGAGCTGTTTTTT. It encodes CASSQEDWGGELFF.

The rearrangement links TRBV7-6 to TRBJ2-1; 9 bases agree with TRBD2. Germline trimming cut 0 bases from V and 4 bases from J; bases unmatched to any gene: 10. Germline V gene data show CDR1 as SGHVS and CDR2 as FNYEAQ. There are 18 residues in the CDR3. CDR3 bases: TGTGCCAGCAGCTTAGCGCTCCCGACTAGCGGACAATACAATGAGCAGTTCTTC. Translated, it gives CASSLALPTSGQYNEQFF.

CDR3 sequence (DNA): TGTGCCAGCAGCCAAGGACAGATTTATAGCAATCAGCCCCAGCATTTT. Its translation: CASSQGQIYSNQPQHF. The chain combines TRBV4-2 with TRBJ1-5, with D tentatively TRBD1 (5 bases). The V gene's germline CDR1 is LGHNA and CDR2 YNFKEQ. This CDR3 spans 16 amino acids. The V end lost 1 base, the J end lost 0 bases, and 10 bases lay between the germline ends.

V is TRBV2 and J is TRBJ2-7, with 7 bases fitting TRBD1. Germline V CDR1 and CDR2: SNHLY, FYNNEI. The CDR3 length is 13 residues. J lost 7 bases, V lost 1 base, and 4 bases had no gene match. The CDR3 spells CASSEDRGFEQYF. CDR3 sequence (DNA): TGTGCCAGCAGTGAAGACAGGGGCTTTGAGCAGTACTTC.

The V and J genes are TRBV6-6 and TRBJ1-1; 8 nucleotides agree with TRBD1. V shed 6 bases and J 5 bases; nucleotides not matched to a gene: 5. This CDR3 comprises 13 residues. CDR1 MNHNY and CDR2 SVGAGI come from the germline V gene (reference sequence). CDR3 protein: CASSQGAHTEAFF. The CDR3 nucleotides are TGTGCCAGCAGCCAGGGGGCGCATACTGAAGCTTTCTTT.